The 3 T cell receptor beta chains below were found in one sample sequenced in a study of cytomegalovirus exposure and HLA in healthy donors. TCRdb's table, derived via immunoSEQ multiplex PCR, lists solely in-frame clones and lacks some. Among fewer than 70,000 clones listed, 90% were seen once. Sequenced input: PBMCs. The source is a man aged 18-30 years in good health and CMV-seronegative.

This clone has just a few counts. The rearrangement joins TRBV5-4 to TRBJ2-3; the D gene is possibly TRBD2 (6 bases). Per germline, CDR1 SGHNT and CDR2 YYREEE (reference sequence). The ends were cut back, 3 bases at V and 0 bases at J, with 17 bases in the middle. CDR3 length: 17 residues. CDR3 nucleotide sequence: TGTGCCAGCAGCTCAAAGAAACTAGCATCAAGCACAGATACGCAGTATTTT. It encodes CASSSKKLASSTDTQYF.

In its sample, this clone was seen once. The rearrangement links TRBV13 to TRBJ2-2; possibly TRBD2 for D (6 bases). V gave up 5 bases and J gave up 1 base, with 23 bases separating them. Germline CDR1 reads PRHDT; CDR2 reads FYEKMQ (reference sequence). The length of the CDR3 is 19 residues. This chain's CDR3 is CASSTPTHPGRRNTGELFF. The CDR3 region has the DNA TGTGCCAGCAGCACACCGACTCACCCCGGGAGACGGAACACCGGGGAGCTGTTTTTT.

The gene calls are TRBV6-5 and TRBJ1-2; no reliable D call. V was clipped by 0 bases and J by 2 bases, with 7 bases between them. The CDR3 has 14 amino acids. Germline loops: CDR1 MNHEY, CDR2 SVGAGI. The CDR3 spells CASSYSRGNYGYTF. For the CDR3, the DNA is TGTGCCAGCAGTTACTCTCGGGGAAACTATGGCTACACCTTC.